This T cell receptor beta chain was found in a study of T-cell memory formation after mild COVID-19. Study summary: Most TCR clusters belonged to a single donor.

UMIs and sample barcodes were carried by the TCR alpha and TCR beta cDNA libraries that 5'RACE produced using constant-segment primers. TCRdb called the 5' RACE reads again in MiXCR, with one record for every CDR3 protein. The sample records some 210,000 distinct CDR3 sequences, about 16% being singletons. Comment on this clonotype: What it binds is unknown.

Germline V gene data show CDR1 as SGHVS and CDR2 as FQNEAQ. V shed 4 bases and J 4 bases; nucleotides not matched to a gene: 4. The CDR3 is made up of 14 amino acids. Regarding the study as a whole: Clones that got smaller from day 15 to 85 had even CD4/CD8, while clones growing later tipped toward CD4+.

Sample: PBMCs or a T cell subset sorted from them (not recorded which). The rearrangement joins TRBV7-8 to TRBJ2-3, with 8 bases identical to TRBD2. The receptor was derived from an adult woman who had mild COVID-19 (a few samples of this study predate the infection). Cell type and time point are not known. This CDR3 reads CASSSGGPPDTQYF. CDR3 bases: TGTGCCAGCAGCTCGGGAGGGCCCCCAGATACGCAGTATTTT.